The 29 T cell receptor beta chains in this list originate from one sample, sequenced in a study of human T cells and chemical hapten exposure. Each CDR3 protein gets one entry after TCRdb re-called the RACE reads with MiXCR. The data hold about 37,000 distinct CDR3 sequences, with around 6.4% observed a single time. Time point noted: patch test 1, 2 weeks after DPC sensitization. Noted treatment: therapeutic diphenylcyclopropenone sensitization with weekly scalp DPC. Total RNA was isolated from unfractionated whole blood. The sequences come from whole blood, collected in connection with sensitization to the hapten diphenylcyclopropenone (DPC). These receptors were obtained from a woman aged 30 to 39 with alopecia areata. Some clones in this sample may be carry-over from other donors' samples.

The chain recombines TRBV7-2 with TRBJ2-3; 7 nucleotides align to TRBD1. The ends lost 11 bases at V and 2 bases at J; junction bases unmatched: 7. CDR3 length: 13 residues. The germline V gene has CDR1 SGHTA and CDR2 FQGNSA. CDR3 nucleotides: TGTGCCGGTACAGGGGCGGTCACAGATACGCAGTATTTT. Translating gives CAGTGAVTDTQYF. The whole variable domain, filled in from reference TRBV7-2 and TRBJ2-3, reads GAGVSQSPSNKVTEKGKDVELRCDPISGHTALYWYRQSLGQGLEFLIYFQGNSAPDKSGLPSDRFSAERTGGSVSTLTIQRTQQEDSAVYLCAGTGAVTDTQYFGPGTRLTVL.

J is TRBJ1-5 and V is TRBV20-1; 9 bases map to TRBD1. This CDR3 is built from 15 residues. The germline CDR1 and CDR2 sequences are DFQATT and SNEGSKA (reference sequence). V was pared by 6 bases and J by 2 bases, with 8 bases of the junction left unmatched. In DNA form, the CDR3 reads TGCAGTGCCCAGTTACAGGGGGCTGGCAATCAGCCCCAGCATTTT. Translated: CSAQLQGAGNQPQHF.

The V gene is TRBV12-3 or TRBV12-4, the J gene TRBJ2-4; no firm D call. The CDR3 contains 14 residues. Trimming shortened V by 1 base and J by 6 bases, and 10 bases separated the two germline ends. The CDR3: CASSLGASLNIQYF. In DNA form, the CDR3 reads TGTGCCAGCAGTTTAGGGGCGAGCCTAAACATTCAGTACTTC.

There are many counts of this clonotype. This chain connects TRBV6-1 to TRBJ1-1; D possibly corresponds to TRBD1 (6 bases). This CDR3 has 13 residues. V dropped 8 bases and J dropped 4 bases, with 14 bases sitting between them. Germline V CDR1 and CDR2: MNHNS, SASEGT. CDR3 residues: CASHVRGGTEAFF. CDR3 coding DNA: TGTGCCAGCCATGTCAGAGGGGGCACTGAAGCTTTCTTT.

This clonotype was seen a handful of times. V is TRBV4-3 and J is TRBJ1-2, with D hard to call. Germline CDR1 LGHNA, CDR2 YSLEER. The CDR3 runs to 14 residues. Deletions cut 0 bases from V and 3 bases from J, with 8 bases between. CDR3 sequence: CASSQERSYYGYTF. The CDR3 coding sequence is TGCGCCAGCAGCCAAGAACGGAGCTACTATGGCTACACCTTC.

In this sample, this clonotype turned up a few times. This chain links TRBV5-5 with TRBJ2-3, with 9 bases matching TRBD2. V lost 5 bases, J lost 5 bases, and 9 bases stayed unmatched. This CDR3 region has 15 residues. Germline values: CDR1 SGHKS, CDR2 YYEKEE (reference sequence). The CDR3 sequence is CASRASGVPGDTQYF. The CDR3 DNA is TGTGCCAGCAGAGCTAGCGGGGTGCCGGGAGATACGCAGTATTTT.

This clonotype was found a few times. The CDR3 bases are TGTGCCGGACAGGGGAACACTGAAGCTTTCTTT. It encodes CAGQGNTEAFF. The V gene is TRBV28, the J gene TRBJ1-1, with 8 positions matching TRBD1. The V segment lost 11 bases and the J segment 1 base; nucleotides outside the gene matches: 0. There are 11 residues in the CDR3. Per germline, CDR1 MDHEN and CDR2 SYDVKM.

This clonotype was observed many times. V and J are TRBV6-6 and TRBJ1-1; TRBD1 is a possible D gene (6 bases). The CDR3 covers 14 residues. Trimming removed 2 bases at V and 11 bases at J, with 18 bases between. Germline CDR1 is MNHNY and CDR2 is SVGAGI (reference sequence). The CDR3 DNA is TGTGCCAGCAGTTACACTCCAGGGGAGAGTGGCGCTTTCTTT. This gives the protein CASSYTPGESGAFF.

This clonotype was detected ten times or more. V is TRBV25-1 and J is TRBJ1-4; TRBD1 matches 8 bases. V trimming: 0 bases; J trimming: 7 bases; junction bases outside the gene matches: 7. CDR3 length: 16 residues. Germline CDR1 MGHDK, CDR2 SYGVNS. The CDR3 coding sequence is TGTGCCAGCAGTGAATATAGAGGAGGGACAGGTGAAAAACTGTTTTTT. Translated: CASSEYRGGTGEKLFF.

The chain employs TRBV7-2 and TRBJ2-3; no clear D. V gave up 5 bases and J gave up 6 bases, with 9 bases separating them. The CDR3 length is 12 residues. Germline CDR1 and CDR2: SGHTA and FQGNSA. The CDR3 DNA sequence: TGTGCCAGCAGCCCGTCGGGTGATACGCAGTATTTT. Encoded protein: CASSPSGDTQYF.

CDR3 protein: CASSPSRMGPETQYF. CDR3 coding DNA: TGCGCCAGCAGCCCGAGCCGGATGGGGCCAGAGACCCAGTACTTC. The gene calls are TRBV5-1 and TRBJ2-5; D perhaps matches TRBD1 (5 bases). The CDR3 covers 15 residues. Germline CDR1 reads SGHRS; CDR2 reads YFSETQ. Deletions cut 4 bases from V and 4 bases from J, with 17 bases between.

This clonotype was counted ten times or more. CDR3 protein: CSARIQTGNTEAFF. The CDR3 DNA follows: TGCAGTGCTAGAATCCAGACAGGAAACACTGAAGCTTTCTTT. The chain is built from TRBV20-1 and TRBJ1-1; D possibly corresponds to TRBD1 (6 bases). The germline gives CDR1 DFQATT, CDR2 SNEGSKA (reference sequence). There are 14 residues in the CDR3. Trimming took off 2 bases at V and 2 bases at J, with 12 bases between the two ends.

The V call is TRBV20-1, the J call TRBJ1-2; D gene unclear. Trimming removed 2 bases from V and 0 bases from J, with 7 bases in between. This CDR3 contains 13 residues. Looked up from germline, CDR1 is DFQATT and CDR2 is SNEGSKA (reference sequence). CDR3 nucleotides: TGCAGTGCTAGACGGAACACTAACTATGGCTACACCTTC. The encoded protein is CSARRNTNYGYTF.

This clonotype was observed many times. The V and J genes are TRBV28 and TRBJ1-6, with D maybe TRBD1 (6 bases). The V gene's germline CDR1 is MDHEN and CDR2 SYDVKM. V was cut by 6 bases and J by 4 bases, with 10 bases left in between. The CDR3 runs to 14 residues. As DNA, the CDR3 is TGTGCCAGCAGCCCTACAGGGTATAATTCACCCCTCCACTTT. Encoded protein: CASSPTGYNSPLHF.

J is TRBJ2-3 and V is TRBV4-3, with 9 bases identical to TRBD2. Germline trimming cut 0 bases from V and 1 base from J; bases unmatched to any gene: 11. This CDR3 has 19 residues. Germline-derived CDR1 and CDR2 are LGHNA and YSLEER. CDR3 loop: CASSQDYLRGGLGTDTQYF. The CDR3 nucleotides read TGCGCCAGCAGCCAAGATTACTTGCGGGGGGGCCTGGGCACAGATACGCAGTATTTT.

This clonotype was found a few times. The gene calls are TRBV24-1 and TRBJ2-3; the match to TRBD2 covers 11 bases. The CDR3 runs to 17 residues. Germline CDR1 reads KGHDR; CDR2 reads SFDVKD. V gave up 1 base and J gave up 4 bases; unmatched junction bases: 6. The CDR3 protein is CATSDFPSGGQPDTQYF. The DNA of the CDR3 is TGTGCCACCAGTGATTTTCCTAGCGGGGGGCAACCAGATACGCAGTATTTT.

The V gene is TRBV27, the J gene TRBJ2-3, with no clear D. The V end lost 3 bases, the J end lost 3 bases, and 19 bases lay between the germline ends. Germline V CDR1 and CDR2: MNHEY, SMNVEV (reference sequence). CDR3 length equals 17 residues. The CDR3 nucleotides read TGTGCCAGCAGTTTTTTCAGTTCCCCCATCCCAACAGATACGCAGTATTTT. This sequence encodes CASSFFSSPIPTDTQYF.

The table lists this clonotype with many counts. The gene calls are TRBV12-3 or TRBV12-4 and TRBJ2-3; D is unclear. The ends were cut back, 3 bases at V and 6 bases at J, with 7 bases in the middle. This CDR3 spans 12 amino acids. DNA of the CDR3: TGTGCCAGCAGTTTTATGGTGGATACGCAGTATTTT. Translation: CASSFMVDTQYF.

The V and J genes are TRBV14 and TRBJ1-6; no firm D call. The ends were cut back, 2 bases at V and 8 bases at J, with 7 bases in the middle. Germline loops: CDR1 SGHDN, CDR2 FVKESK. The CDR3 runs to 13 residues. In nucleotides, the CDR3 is TGTGCCAGCAGCCAAAGAAGGGATTCACCCCTCCACTTT. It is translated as CASSQRRDSPLHF.

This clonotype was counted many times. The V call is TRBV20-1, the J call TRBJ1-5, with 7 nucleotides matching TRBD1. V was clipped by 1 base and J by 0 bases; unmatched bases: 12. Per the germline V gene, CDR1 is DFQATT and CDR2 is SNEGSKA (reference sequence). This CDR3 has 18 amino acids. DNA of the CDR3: TGCAGTGCTAGAGGGGTAGGACAGGATCAGAATAGCAATCAGCCCCAGCATTTT. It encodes CSARGVGQDQNSNQPQHF.

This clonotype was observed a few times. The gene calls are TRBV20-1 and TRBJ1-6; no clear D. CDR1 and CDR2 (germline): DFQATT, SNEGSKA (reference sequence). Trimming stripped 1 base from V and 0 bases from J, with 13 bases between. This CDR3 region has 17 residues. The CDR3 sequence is CSARVSGDSSYNSPLHF. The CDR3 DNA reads TGCAGTGCTAGAGTGAGTGGGGATAGCTCCTATAATTCACCCCTCCACTTT.

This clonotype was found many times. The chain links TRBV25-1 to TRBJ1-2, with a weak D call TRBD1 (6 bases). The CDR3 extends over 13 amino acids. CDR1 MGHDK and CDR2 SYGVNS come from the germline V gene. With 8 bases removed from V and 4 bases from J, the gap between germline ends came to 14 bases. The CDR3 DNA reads TGTGCCAGCTCCCCGACAGGCTTCTATGGCTACACCTTC. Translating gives CASSPTGFYGYTF.

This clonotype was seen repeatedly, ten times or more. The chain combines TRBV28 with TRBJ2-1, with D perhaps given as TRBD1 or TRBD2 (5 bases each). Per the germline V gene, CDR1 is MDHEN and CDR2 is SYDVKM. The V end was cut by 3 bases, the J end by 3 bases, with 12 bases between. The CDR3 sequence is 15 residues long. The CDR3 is CASSFGATNYNEQFF. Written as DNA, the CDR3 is TGTGCCAGCAGTTTTGGGGCGACTAACTACAATGAGCAGTTCTTC.

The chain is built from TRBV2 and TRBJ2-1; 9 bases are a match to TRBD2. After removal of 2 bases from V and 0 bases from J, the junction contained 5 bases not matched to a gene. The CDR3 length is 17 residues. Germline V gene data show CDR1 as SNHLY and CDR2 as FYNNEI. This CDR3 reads CASSEIGGGVSYNEQFF. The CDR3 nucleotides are TGTGCCAGCAGTGAAATCGGCGGGGGGGTCTCCTACAATGAGCAGTTCTTC.

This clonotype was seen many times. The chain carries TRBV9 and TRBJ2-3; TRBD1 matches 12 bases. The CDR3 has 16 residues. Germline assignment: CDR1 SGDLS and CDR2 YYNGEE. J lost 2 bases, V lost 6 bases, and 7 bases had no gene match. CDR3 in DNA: TGTGCCAGCACCTCGGGACAGGGGGCGAACACAGATACGCAGTATTTT. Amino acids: CASTSGQGANTDTQYF.

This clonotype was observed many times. This CDR3 is CASSFRGGGTEAFF. CDR3 sequence (DNA): TGCGCCAGCAGCTTCCGCGGTGGGGGGACTGAAGCTTTCTTT. V and J are TRBV5-1 and TRBJ1-1; weak D call: TRBD1 (5 bases). Germline V gives CDR1 SGHRS, CDR2 YFSETQ. The CDR3 is 14 residues long. Between the trimmed V and J ends, which lost 2 bases and 5 bases, there was a span of 13 bases.

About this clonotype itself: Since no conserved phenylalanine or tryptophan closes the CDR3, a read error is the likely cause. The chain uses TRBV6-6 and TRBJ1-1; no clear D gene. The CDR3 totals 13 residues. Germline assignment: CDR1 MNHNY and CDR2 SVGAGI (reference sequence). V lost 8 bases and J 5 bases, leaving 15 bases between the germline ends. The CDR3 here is CASYRELLTEAFV. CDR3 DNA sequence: TGTGCCAGCTATAGGGAATTGTTGACTGAAGCTTTCGTT.

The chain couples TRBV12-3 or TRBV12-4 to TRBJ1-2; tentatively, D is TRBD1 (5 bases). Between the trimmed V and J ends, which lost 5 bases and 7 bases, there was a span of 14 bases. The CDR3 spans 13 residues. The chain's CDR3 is CASSPRVISGYTF. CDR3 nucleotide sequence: TGTGCCAGCAGTCCCAGGGTAATCTCTGGCTACACCTTC.

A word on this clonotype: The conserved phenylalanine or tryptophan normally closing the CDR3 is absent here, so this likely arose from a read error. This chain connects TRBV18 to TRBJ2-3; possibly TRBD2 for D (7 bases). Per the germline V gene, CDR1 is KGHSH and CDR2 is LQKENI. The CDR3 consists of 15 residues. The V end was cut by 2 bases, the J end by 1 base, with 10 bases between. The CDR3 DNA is TGTGCCAGCTCACCAGCGGGGGCCCGCACAGATACGCAGTATTTG. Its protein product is CASSPAGARTDTQYL.